The 12 T cell receptor beta chains given below trace back to one sample, sequenced in a study of blood T cell repertoires in COVID-19. Profiled with immunoSEQ multiplex PCR; TCRdb holds only in-frame clones, not every one. The sample consists of approximately 300,000 clones, 90% of them appearing once. Sequencing input: PBMCs or T cells enriched from blood (not recorded which). These receptors were collected from a man aged 55 to 70 who had recovered from COVID-19.

The chain couples TRBV20-1 to TRBJ1-5, with D perhaps matching TRBD1 (5 bases). Trimming took off 3 bases at V and 5 bases at J, with 8 bases between the two ends. In germline, CDR1 is DFQATT, CDR2 SNEGSKA (reference sequence). The CDR3 totals 12 residues. The CDR3 nucleotides read TGCAGTGCTAGTTCGGGGGATCAGCCCCAGCATTTT. Amino acid sequence: CSASSGDQPQHF.

This clone was counted between two and nine times. The V call is TRBV7-8, the J call TRBJ2-1; D remains ambiguous. This CDR3 is 12 amino acids long. CDR1 is SGHVS and CDR2 is FQNEAQ in the germline V gene. Trimming cost V 0 bases and J 9 bases, with 6 bases left between them. In DNA form, the CDR3 reads TGTGCCAGCAGCTTAGCCAGTGGTGAGCAGTTCTTC. Translated: CASSLASGEQFF.

V usage is TRBV11-2 and J usage is TRBJ2-7; D may be TRBD2 (5 bases). CDR3 length equals 17 residues. Trimming took off 2 bases at V and 3 bases at J, with 20 bases between the two ends. CDR1 and CDR2 from the germline V gene are SGHAT and FQNNGV. CDR3 sequence reads: CASSLNPLTSIVYEQYF. CDR3 nucleotide sequence: TGTGCCAGCAGCTTAAACCCACTCACTAGTATAGTCTACGAGCAGTACTTC.

In its sample, this clone was seen once. The chain has TRBV6-5 and TRBJ1-5, with D possibly TRBD1 on 6 matching bases. The germline gives CDR1 MNHEY, CDR2 SVGAGI. The CDR3 totals 13 residues. The V end lost 6 bases, the J end lost 4 bases, and 10 bases lay between the germline ends. In DNA form, the CDR3 reads TGTGCCAGCAGAAAACAGGGAAATCAGCCCCAGCATTTT. Amino acids: CASRKQGNQPQHF.

The chain combines TRBV7-9 with TRBJ1-5, with 8 positions matching TRBD1. The CDR3 is made up of 14 amino acids. J lost 12 bases, V lost 1 base, and 8 bases had no gene match. CDR1 and CDR2 (germline): SEHNR, FQNEAQ (reference sequence). CDR3 region: CASSLGPTGADQHF. CDR3 coding DNA: TGTGCCAGCAGCTTAGGCCCGACAGGGGCCGACCAGCATTTT.

The chain employs TRBV10-2 and TRBJ2-2; 9 nucleotides match TRBD1. Looked up from germline, CDR1 is WSHSY and CDR2 is SAAADI. The CDR3 contains 17 residues. J was trimmed by 6 bases and V by 4 bases; bases with no gene match: 12. The DNA for the CDR3 is TGCGCCAGCAGTGGCCCCAGTAGAACAGGGGGCCCCGGGGAGCTGTTTTTT. It is translated as CASSGPSRTGGPGELFF.

Only one count was recorded for this clone. The CDR3: CASSSSGRAPQETQYF. CDR3 nucleotides: TGTGCCAGCAGTTCCAGCGGGAGGGCCCCCCAAGAGACCCAGTACTTC. This chain joins TRBV2 and TRBJ2-5; TRBD2 agrees at 10 bases. Trimming at V came to 5 bases and at J to 1 base, leaving 7 bases not matched to a gene. The V gene's germline CDR1 is SNHLY and CDR2 FYNNEI. The CDR3 covers 16 residues. Using reference TRBV2 and TRBJ2-5 for the parts outside the CDR3, the full variable domain is EPEVTQTPSHQVTQMGQEVILRCVPISNHLYFYWYRQILGQKVEFLVSFYNNEISEKSEIFDDQFSVERPDGSNFTLKIRSTKLEDSAMYFCASSSSGRAPQETQYFGPGTRLLVL.

This chain joins TRBV7-8 and TRBJ1-2; maybe TRBD1 (5 bases). CDR1 SGHVS and CDR2 FQNEAQ come from the germline V gene. V lost 5 bases, J lost 3 bases, and 10 bases lay in between. The CDR3 extends over 13 amino acids. The CDR3 loop reads CASSLRAHYGYTF. In DNA, the CDR3 is TGTGCCAGCAGCCTCAGGGCCCACTATGGCTACACCTTC.

This chain uses TRBV27 with TRBJ2-7, with TRBD2 matching 7 bases. V lost 1 base and J lost 6; bases outside the gene matches: 3. This CDR3 has 13 residues. CDR1 and CDR2 (germline): MNHEY, SMNVEV (reference sequence). CDR3 in DNA: TGTGCCAGCAGTTTATGGGGGGGTCGCGAGCAGTACTTC. It specifies CASSLWGGREQYF.

The chain is built from TRBV15 and TRBJ2-7, with 8 bases aligning to TRBD2. Germline CDR1 LNHNV, CDR2 YYDKDF (reference sequence). This CDR3 has 15 amino acids. V shed 0 bases and J 4 bases; nucleotides not matched to a gene: 5. The CDR3 sequence is CATSRDRGGGYEQYF. DNA for the CDR3: TGTGCCACCAGCAGAGATCGGGGGGGCGGGTACGAGCAGTACTTC.

DNA for the CDR3: TGTGCCAGCAGCCTTGACAGCGTCTCTGGAAACACCATATATTTT. It codes for CASSLDSVSGNTIYF. The chain employs TRBV7-9 and TRBJ1-3; D perhaps matches TRBD1 (5 bases). The CDR3 runs to 15 residues. V was shortened by 5 bases and J by 0 bases, with 11 bases between the two germline ends. Germline V gene lookup returns CDR1 SEHNR and CDR2 FQNEAQ (reference sequence).

The J gene is TRBJ1-5, the V gene TRBV5-5; 8 nucleotides match TRBD1. The V segment lost 4 bases and the J segment 7 bases; nucleotides outside the gene matches: 13. CDR3 size: 16 residues. CDR1 and CDR2 (germline): SGHKS, YYEKEE (reference sequence). In DNA, the CDR3 is TGTGCCAGCAGCCCCGATCCCATGACAGGGGAACAGCCCCAGCATTTT. The encoded protein is CASSPDPMTGEQPQHF.